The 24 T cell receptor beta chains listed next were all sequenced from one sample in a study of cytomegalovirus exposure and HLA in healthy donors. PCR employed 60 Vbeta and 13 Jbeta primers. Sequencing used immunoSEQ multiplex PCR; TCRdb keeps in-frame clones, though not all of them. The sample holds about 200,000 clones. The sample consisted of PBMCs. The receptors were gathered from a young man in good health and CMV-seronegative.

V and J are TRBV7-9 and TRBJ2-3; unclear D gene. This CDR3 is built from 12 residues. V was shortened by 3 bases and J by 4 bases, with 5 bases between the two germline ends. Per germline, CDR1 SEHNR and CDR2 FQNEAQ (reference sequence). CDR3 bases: TGTGCCAGCAGCTTTAGTCCAGATACGCAGTATTTT. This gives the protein CASSFSPDTQYF.

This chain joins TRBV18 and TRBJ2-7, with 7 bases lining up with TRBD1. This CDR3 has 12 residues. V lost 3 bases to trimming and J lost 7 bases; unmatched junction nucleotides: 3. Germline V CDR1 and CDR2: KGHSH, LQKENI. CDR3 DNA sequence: TGTGCCAGCTCACCCTTGACAGGGGAGCAGTACTTC. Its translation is CASSPLTGEQYF. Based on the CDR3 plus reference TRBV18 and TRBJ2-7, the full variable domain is NAGVMQNPRHLVRRRGQEARLRCSPMKGHSHVYWYRQLPEEGLKFMVYLQKENIIDESGMPKERFSAEFPKEGPSILRIQQVVRGDSAAYFCASSPLTGEQYFGPGTRLTVT.

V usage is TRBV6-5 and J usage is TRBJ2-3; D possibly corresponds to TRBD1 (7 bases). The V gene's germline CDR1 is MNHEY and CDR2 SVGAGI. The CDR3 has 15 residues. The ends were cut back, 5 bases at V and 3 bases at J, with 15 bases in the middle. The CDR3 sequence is CASSTEGALTDTQYF. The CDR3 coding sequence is TGTGCCAGCAGTACGGAGGGGGCCCTTACAGATACGCAGTATTTT.

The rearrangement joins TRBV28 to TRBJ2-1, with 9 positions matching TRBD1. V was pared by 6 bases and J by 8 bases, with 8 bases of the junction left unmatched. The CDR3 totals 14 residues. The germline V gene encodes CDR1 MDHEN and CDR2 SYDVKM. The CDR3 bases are TGTGCCAGCAGAACCCGGGGACAGGGCCATGAGCAGTTCTTC. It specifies CASRTRGQGHEQFF.

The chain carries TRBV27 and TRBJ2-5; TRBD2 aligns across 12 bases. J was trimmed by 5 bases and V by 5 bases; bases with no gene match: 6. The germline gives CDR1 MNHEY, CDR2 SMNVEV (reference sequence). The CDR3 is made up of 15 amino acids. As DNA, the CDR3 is TGTGCCAGCAGTCGACTAGCGGGAGATTGGGAGACCCAGTACTTC. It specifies CASSRLAGDWETQYF.

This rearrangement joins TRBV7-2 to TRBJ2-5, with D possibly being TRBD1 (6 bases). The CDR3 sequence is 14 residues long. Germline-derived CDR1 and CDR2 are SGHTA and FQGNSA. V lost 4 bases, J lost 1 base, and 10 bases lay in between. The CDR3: CASSSRTAQETQYF. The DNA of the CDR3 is TGTGCCAGCAGCTCGCGGACAGCCCAAGAGACCCAGTACTTC.

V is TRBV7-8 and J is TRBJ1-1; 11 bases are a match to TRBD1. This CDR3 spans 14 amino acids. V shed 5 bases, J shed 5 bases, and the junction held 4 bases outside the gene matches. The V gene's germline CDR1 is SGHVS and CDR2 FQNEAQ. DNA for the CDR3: TGTGCCAGCAGCCTAGGACAGGGGGCAACTGAAGCTTTCTTT. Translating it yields CASSLGQGATEAFF. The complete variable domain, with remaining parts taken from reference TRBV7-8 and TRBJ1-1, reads GAGVSQSPRYKVAKRGQDVALRCDPISGHVSLFWYQQALGQGPEFLTYFQNEAQLDKSGLPSDRFFAERPEGSVSTLKIQRTQQEDSAVYLCASSLGQGATEAFFGQGTRLTVV.

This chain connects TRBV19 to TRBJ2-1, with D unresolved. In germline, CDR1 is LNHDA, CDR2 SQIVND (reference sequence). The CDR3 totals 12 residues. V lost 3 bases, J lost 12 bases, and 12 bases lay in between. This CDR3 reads CASSIGHLGQFF. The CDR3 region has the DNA TGTGCCAGTAGTATTGGGCACTTGGGGCAGTTCTTC.

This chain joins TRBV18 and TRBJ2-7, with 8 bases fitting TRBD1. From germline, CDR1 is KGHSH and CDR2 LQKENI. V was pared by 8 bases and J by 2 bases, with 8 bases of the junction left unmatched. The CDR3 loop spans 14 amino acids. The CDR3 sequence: CASAKTGAPYEQYF. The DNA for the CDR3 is TGTGCCAGCGCGAAGACAGGGGCCCCCTACGAGCAGTACTTC.

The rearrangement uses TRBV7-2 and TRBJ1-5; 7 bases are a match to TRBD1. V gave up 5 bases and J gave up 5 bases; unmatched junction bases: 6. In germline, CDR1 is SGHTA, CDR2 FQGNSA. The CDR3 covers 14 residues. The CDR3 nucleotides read TGTGCCAGCAGCCCGGGACAGATGCATCAGCCCCAGCATTTT. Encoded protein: CASSPGQMHQPQHF.

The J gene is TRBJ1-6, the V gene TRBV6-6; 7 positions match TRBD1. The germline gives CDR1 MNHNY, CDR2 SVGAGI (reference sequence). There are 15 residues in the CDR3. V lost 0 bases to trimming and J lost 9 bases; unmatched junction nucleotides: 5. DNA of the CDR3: TGTGCCAGCAGTTACTCTACAGGGGAGGTTTCACCCCTCCACTTT. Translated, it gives CASSYSTGEVSPLHF.

DNA for the CDR3: TGTGCCAGCAGCGGGACTGTCGATGAGCAGTTCTTC. It translates to CASSGTVDEQFF. The genes are TRBV2 and TRBJ2-1; D is perhaps TRBD2 (6 bases). V lost 6 bases and J 8 bases, leaving 11 bases between the germline ends. There are 12 residues in the CDR3. Germline V lookup: CDR1 SNHLY, CDR2 FYNNEI.

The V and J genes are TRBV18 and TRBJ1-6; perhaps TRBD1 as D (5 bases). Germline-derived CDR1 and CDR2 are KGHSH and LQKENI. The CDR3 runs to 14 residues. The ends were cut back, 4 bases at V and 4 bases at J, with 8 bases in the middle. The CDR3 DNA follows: TGTGCCAGCTCACAGACAGCTTATAATTCACCCCTCCACTTT. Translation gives CASSQTAYNSPLHF.

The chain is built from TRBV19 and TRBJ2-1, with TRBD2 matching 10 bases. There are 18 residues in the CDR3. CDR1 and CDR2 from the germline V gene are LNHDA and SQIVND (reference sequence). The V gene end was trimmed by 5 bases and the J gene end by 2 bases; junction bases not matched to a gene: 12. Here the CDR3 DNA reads TGTGCCAGTAGTCTGGTCAGCGGGAGGGCCAAACCCTACAATGAGCAGTTCTTC. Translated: CASSLVSGRAKPYNEQFF.

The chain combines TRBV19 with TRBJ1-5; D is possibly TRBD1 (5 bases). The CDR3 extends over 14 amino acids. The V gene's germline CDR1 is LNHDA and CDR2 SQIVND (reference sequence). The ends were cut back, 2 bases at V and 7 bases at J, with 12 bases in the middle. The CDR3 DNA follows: TGTGCCAGTAGTATATCCAGGGTCGGGCAGCCCCAGCATTTT. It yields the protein CASSISRVGQPQHF.

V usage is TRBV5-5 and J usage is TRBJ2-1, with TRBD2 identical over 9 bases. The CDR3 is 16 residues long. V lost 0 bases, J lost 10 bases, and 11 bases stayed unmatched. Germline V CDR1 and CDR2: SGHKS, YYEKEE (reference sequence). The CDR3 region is CASSLGGLAGPIEQFF. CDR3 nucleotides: TGTGCCAGCAGCTTGGGCGGGCTAGCGGGGCCCATAGAGCAGTTCTTC.

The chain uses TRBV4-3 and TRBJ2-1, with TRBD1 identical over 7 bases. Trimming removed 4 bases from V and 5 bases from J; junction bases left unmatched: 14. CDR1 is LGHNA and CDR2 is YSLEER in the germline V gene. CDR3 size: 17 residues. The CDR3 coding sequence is TGCGCCAGCAGCCTAGAACAGGGGAAAATGGGTAACAATGAGCAGTTCTTC. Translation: CASSLEQGKMGNNEQFF.

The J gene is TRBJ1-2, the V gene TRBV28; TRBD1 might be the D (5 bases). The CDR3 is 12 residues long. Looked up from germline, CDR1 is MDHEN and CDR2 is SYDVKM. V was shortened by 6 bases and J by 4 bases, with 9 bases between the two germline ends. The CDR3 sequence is CASSGGSYGYTF. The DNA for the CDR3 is TGTGCCAGCAGCGGGGGGTCCTATGGCTACACCTTC.

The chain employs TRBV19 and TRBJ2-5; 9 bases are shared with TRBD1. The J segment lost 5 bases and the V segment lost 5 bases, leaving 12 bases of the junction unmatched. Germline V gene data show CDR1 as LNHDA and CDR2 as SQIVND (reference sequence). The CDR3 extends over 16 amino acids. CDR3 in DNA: TGTGCCAGTAGTCTTCCGGGACAGGGTCGGGAGGAGACCCAGTACTTC. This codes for CASSLPGQGREETQYF.

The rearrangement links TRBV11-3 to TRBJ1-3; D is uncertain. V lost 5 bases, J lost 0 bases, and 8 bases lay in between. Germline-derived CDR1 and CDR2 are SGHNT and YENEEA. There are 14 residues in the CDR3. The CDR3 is CASSPVFSGNTIYF. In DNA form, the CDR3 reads TGTGCCAGCAGCCCAGTTTTCTCTGGAAACACCATATATTTT.

The CDR3 spells CASSHQDRRSYGYTF. The CDR3 DNA sequence: TGTGCCAGCAGCCATCAAGACAGGCGGTCCTATGGCTACACCTTC. The chain joins TRBV7-9 to TRBJ1-2, with a weak D call TRBD1 (6 bases). V was pared by 5 bases and J by 4 bases, with 17 bases between. The germline V gene encodes CDR1 SEHNR and CDR2 FQNEAQ (reference sequence). The CDR3 totals 15 residues.

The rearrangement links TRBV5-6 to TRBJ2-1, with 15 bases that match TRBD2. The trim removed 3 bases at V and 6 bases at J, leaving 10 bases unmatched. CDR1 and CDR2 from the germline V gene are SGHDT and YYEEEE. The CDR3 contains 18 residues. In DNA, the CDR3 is TGTGCCAGCAGCTATTTCTGGACTAGCGGGGGGGGTATCAATGAGCAGTTCTTC. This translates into CASSYFWTSGGGINEQFF.

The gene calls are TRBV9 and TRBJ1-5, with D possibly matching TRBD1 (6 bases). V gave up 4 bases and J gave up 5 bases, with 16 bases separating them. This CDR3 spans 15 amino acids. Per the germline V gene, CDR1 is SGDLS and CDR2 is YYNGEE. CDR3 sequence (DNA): TGTGCCAGCAGCTCGTCGGGGGGGCTCGATCAGCCCCAGCATTTT. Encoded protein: CASSSSGGLDQPQHF. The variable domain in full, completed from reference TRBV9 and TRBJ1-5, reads DSGVTQTPKHLITATGQRVTLRCSPRSGDLSVYWYQQSLDQGLQFLIQYYNGEERAKGNILERFSAQQFPDLHSELNLSSLELGDSALYFCASSSSGGLDQPQHFGDGTRLSIL.

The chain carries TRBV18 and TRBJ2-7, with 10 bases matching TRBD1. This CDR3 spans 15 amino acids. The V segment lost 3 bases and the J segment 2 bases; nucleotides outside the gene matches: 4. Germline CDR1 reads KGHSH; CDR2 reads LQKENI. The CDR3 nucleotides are TGTGCCAGCTCACCTGCCGGGACAGGGGCCTACGAGCAGTACTTC. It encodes CASSPAGTGAYEQYF. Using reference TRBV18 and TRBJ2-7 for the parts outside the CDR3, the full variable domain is NAGVMQNPRHLVRRRGQEARLRCSPMKGHSHVYWYRQLPEEGLKFMVYLQKENIIDESGMPKERFSAEFPKEGPSILRIQQVVRGDSAAYFCASSPAGTGAYEQYFGPGTRLTVT.